These 21 T cell receptor beta chains came from one sample sequenced in a study of cytotoxic CD8 clonotypes in ibrutinib-treated CLL (dated by TCRdb to about 2021). Library creation used the immunoSEQ multiplex PCR assay. This is the immuneACCESS table as TCRdb keeps it, with only in-frame sequences that have V and J called. A part of the clones is gone; compared with another copy, unresolved V genes explain less than half, and the rest is unexplained. This sample lists 250,000 to 350,000 clones; approximately 79% were detected once. The ten top clones hold 5.6% of the sample. Interpreted using the paper, the time point label stands for: progressive disease on ibrutinib. The source was PBMCs, collected at disease progression, from a patient treated with ibrutinib. These TCRs come from a human donor with chronic lymphocytic leukemia.

This clone was picked up one time. This chain uses TRBV7-3 with TRBJ2-7; D unresolved. The CDR3 loop spans 13 amino acids. CDR1 SGHTA and CDR2 FQGTGA come from the germline V gene. Trimming left V 2 bases short and J 5 bases short, with 10 bases between. The CDR3 nucleotides read TGTGCCAGCAGCTTAGCGCCAACGGACGAGCAGTACTTC. Protein: CASSLAPTDEQYF.

This sequence joins TRBV5-6 and TRBJ1-2; TRBD1 might be the D (5 bases). There are 12 residues in the CDR3. Trimming took off 4 bases at V and 7 bases at J, with 11 bases between the two ends. Germline V gene lookup returns CDR1 SGHDT and CDR2 YYEEEE. The CDR3 DNA reads as TGTGCCAGCAGCACCAGGGCCGGTGGCTACACCTTC. Encoded protein: CASSTRAGGYTF.

The chain has TRBV5-6 and TRBJ1-3; TRBD1 matches 7 bases. Germline V gives CDR1 SGHDT, CDR2 YYEEEE. Trimming removed 4 bases from V and 2 bases from J; junction bases left unmatched: 9. The CDR3 spans 16 residues. The CDR3 DNA follows: TGTGCCAGCAGCACAAGACAGGGATGGGCTGGAAACACCATATATTTT. It encodes CASSTRQGWAGNTIYF.

The count of this clone is one. V usage is TRBV6-5 and J usage is TRBJ1-3; D is ambiguous. V was shortened by 2 bases and J by 2 bases, with 4 bases between the two germline ends. The V gene's germline CDR1 is MNHEY and CDR2 SVGAGI. This CDR3 contains 13 residues. The CDR3 reads CASSYLPGNTIYF. DNA of the CDR3: TGTGCCAGCAGTTACCTACCTGGAAACACCATATATTTT.

This chain links TRBV6-6 with TRBJ1-2; D is perhaps TRBD1 (6 bases). Trimming removed 2 bases from V and 5 bases from J, with 12 bases in between. Germline V lookup: CDR1 MNHNY, CDR2 SVGAGI (reference sequence). The CDR3 is made up of 14 amino acids. Here the CDR3 DNA reads TGTGCCAGCAGTTACACTACAGGGTGGTATGGCTACACCTTC. Translated, it gives CASSYTTGWYGYTF.

This CDR3 reads CASSSGQRFYEQYF. The CDR3 DNA sequence: TGTGCCAGCAGCTCCGGACAGAGGTTCTACGAGCAGTACTTC. This chain uses TRBV7-4 with TRBJ2-7, with a weak D call TRBD1 (6 bases). V lost 4 bases and J lost 3, with 13 bases in between. The germline CDR1 and CDR2 sequences are SGHVT and SQSDAQ. CDR3 length equals 14 residues.

The chain couples TRBV7-6 to TRBJ2-1; 10 bases line up with TRBD2. Germline lookup yields CDR1 SGHVS and CDR2 FNYEAQ. With 4 bases clipped from V and 6 bases from J, the junction kept 3 bases outside the gene matches. The CDR3 loop spans 14 amino acids. The CDR3 spells CASSSAGGPNEQFF. The DNA for the CDR3 is TGTGCCAGCAGCTCAGCGGGGGGGCCCAATGAGCAGTTCTTC.

The sample holds many counts of this clone. The CDR3 DNA reads TGTGCCACAACAGGGTATAGCAATCAGCCCCAGCATTTT. As protein: CATTGYSNQPQHF. V and J are TRBV2 and TRBJ1-5; perhaps TRBD1 as D (6 bases). V lost 10 bases and J lost 0, with 10 bases in between. The CDR3 covers 13 residues. Germline CDR1 reads SNHLY; CDR2 reads FYNNEI.

The V gene is TRBV6-5, the J gene TRBJ2-7; 12 bases are a match to TRBD2. Germline V gene data show CDR1 as MNHEY and CDR2 as SVGAGI. V was pared by 4 bases and J by 6 bases, with 7 bases of the junction left unmatched. This CDR3 has 15 amino acids. The DNA for the CDR3 is TGTGCCAGCAGTTTCCTCAGACTAGCGGGGGCCGAGCAGTACTTC. Protein sequence: CASSFLRLAGAEQYF.

CDR3 loop: CASSVGGERGYEQYF. Here the CDR3 DNA reads TGTGCCAGCAGCGTAGGAGGTGAGCGGGGCTACGAGCAGTACTTC. The chain joins TRBV9 to TRBJ2-7, with 7 positions matching TRBD2. Germline V gene data show CDR1 as SGDLS and CDR2 as YYNGEE. The CDR3 is 15 residues long. V shed 0 bases, J shed 3 bases, and the junction held 6 bases outside the gene matches.

DNA for the CDR3: TGTGCCAGCAGCCCCCGGGACAGGGGGCAAGTCTATGGCTACACCTTC. It yields the protein CASSPRDRGQVYGYTF. The gene calls are TRBV4-2 and TRBJ1-2; TRBD1 agrees at 12 bases. CDR1 and CDR2 (germline): LGHNA, YNFKEQ. The CDR3 consists of 16 residues. V lost 4 bases and J lost 4; bases outside the gene matches: 7.

V is TRBV7-2 and J is TRBJ2-7; 8 bases are a match to TRBD1. The CDR3 has 17 amino acids. V shed 2 bases and J 0 bases; nucleotides not matched to a gene: 9. Germline CDR1 and CDR2: SGHTA and FQGNSA. As DNA, the CDR3 is TGTGCCAGCAGCTTACCCCGACAGGGGTCGAGCTCCTACGAGCAGTACTTC. Translation: CASSLPRQGSSSYEQYF.

This chain joins TRBV4-1 and TRBJ2-3, with D unresolved. Germline V gene sequence: CDR1 MGHRA, CDR2 YSYEKL. The CDR3 is made up of 11 amino acids. Trimming removed 6 bases at V and 6 bases at J, with 7 bases between. In DNA form, the CDR3 reads TGCGCCAGCAGAGTCTCGGATACGCAGTATTTT. Translating gives CASRVSDTQYF.

The chain is built from TRBV18 and TRBJ1-2; D remains ambiguous. Germline values: CDR1 KGHSH, CDR2 LQKENI. Trimming pared 1 base from V and 0 bases from J, leaving 12 bases between. The CDR3 sequence is 16 residues long. The CDR3 DNA is TGTGCCAGCTCACCACGTACGGATGCGGCTAACTATGGCTACACCTTC. It translates to CASSPRTDAANYGYTF.

This chain links TRBV14 with TRBJ1-1; TRBD1 matches 9 bases. Looked up from germline, CDR1 is SGHDN and CDR2 is FVKESK. This CDR3 is built from 16 residues. V gave up 5 bases and J gave up 0 bases; unmatched junction bases: 7. CDR3 loop: CASSNRGPTLNTEAFF. CDR3 nucleotide sequence: TGTGCCAGCAGCAACAGGGGGCCCACCTTGAACACTGAAGCTTTCTTT.

This clone was observed once. The chain employs TRBV5-1 and TRBJ1-1; TRBD1 matches 8 bases. CDR3 length equals 13 residues. Trimming cost V 0 bases and J 7 bases; bases outside gene matches: 2. Germline CDR1 SGHRS, CDR2 YFSETQ. CDR3 protein: CASSLEGTGEAFF. The CDR3 DNA reads as TGCGCCAGCAGCTTGGAGGGGACAGGTGAAGCTTTCTTT.

This chain joins TRBV29-1 and TRBJ1-2; D unresolved. This CDR3 is 14 amino acids long. Germline CDR1 SQVTM, CDR2 ANQGSEA. V was trimmed by 3 bases and J by 1 base, leaving 12 bases between them. CDR3: CSVDSGTDNYGYTF. CDR3 coding DNA: TGCAGCGTTGATTCCGGCACAGATAACTATGGCTACACCTTC.

For the CDR3, the DNA is TGTGCCAGCAGCTTAGCCAGGGTAAGCAATCAGCCCCAGCATTTT. Its protein product is CASSLARVSNQPQHF. The chain employs TRBV7-8 and TRBJ1-5; tentative D call: TRBD1 (5 bases). Germline V gene sequence: CDR1 SGHVS, CDR2 FQNEAQ. The germline V and J ends were trimmed by 0 bases and 1 base, with 7 bases remaining between them. The CDR3 consists of 15 residues.

The J gene is TRBJ2-4, the V gene TRBV4-3; D unresolved. The V gene lost 1 base and the J gene lost 5 bases, with 12 bases spanning the gap. CDR1 and CDR2 from the germline V gene are LGHNA and YSLEER. The CDR3 has 15 residues. CDR3 loop: CASSQASRPQNIQYF. CDR3 nucleotides: TGCGCCAGCAGCCAAGCCTCTAGGCCTCAAAACATTCAGTACTTC.

V is TRBV19 and J is TRBJ2-7; tentatively, D is TRBD2 (6 bases). The CDR3 has 10 amino acids. Trimming shortened V by 9 bases and J by 3 bases, and 6 bases separated the two germline ends. Germline CDR1 is LNHDA and CDR2 is SQIVND (reference sequence). This CDR3 reads CASGSYEQYF. The CDR3 nucleotides are TGTGCCAGCGGGAGCTACGAGCAGTACTTC.

CDR3 bases: TGTGCCAGCAGCTGGAGACTAGCGGGGGGCCAAGAGACCCAGTACTTC. Translation gives CASSWRLAGGQETQYF. The V and J genes are TRBV5-6 and TRBJ2-5; 13 bases are shared with TRBD2. The CDR3 contains 16 residues. Germline V gene lookup returns CDR1 SGHDT and CDR2 YYEEEE. With V trimmed by 3 bases and J by 1 base, 3 bases remained unmatched.